These T cell receptor beta chains were read from a single sample in a study of blood T cell repertoires in COVID-19. This table comes from immunoSEQ multiplex PCR, and its TCRdb copy is limited to in-frame clones, with some not included. The sample carries fewer than 300,000 clones, around 89% recorded once. Source material: peripheral blood. These receptor sequences come from a man in his thirties or forties with acute or convalescent COVID-19. The CDR3 runs from the conserved cysteine through the conserved F or W. Fields, in order: clone size, V gene, D gene, J gene, CDR3 DNA, CDR3 protein. A D gene is named only where the DNA matches it firmly. Clone size is not always given. Where it is, it says once, few, many or a class for expanded clones.

.	TRBV10-3	.	TRBJ1-5	TGTGCCATCAGTGAGTCTCCCAACACAGGCAATCAGCCCCAGCATTTT	CAISESPNTGNQPQHF
.	TRBV30	.	TRBJ2-1	TGTGCCTGCGGGTCTGCAGATGAGCAGTTCTTC	CACGSADEQFF
once	TRBV30	.	TRBJ2-7	TGTGCCTGGACAGGGGCCGCCCAGAACTACGAGCAGTACTTC	CAWTGAAQNYEQYF
.	TRBV27	.	TRBJ1-5	TGTGCCAGCAGTTATGTTTGGGGGCCTGATCAGCCCCAGCATTTT	CASSYVWGPDQPQHF
.	TRBV5-1	TRBD2	TRBJ2-1	TGCGCCAGCAGCCCCGGACTAGCCAATGAGCAGTTCTTC	CASSPGLANEQFF
.	TRBV13	TRBD1	TRBJ2-3	TGTGCCAGCTTACGGGGACAGAGCACAGATACGCAGTATTTT	CASLRGQSTDTQYF
.	TRBV10-3	.	TRBJ2-7	TGTGCCATCAGTGAAGGACAGACGCCTCCCTACGAGCAGTACTTC	CAISEGQTPPYEQYF
.	TRBV6-5	.	TRBJ1-1	TGTGCCAGCAGTTACTCTGGCACGGGGGTGGGTACTGAAGCTTTCTTT	CASSYSGTGVGTEAFF
.	TRBV7-3	TRBD2	TRBJ2-2	TGTGCCAGCAGCTTAGCGGGAGGGCCCACCGGGGAGCTGTTTTTT	CASSLAGGPTGELFF
.	TRBV29-1	.	TRBJ2-5	TGCAGCGCTGACGGGGGGCTCGGGGAGACCCAGTACTTC	CSADGGLGETQYF
.	TRBV28	TRBD2	TRBJ2-5	TGTGCCAGCAAGGGACTAGCGGTACAAGAGACCCAGTACTTC	CASKGLAVQETQYF
.	TRBV28	.	TRBJ2-4	TGTGCCAGCAGTTTATTTAAGCAGGACTTAGCCAAAAACATTCAGTACTTC	CASSLFKQDLAKNIQYF
.	TRBV27	.	TRBJ1-1	TGTGCCAGCAGTTTATTGGGGGCCACTGAAGCTTTCTTT	CASSLLGATEAFF
.	TRBV4-1	.	TRBJ2-1	TGCGCCAGCAGCCAAGATCGAGTAGCTGCCTACAATGAGCAGTTCTTC	CASSQDRVAAYNEQFF
.	TRBV7-2	TRBD1	TRBJ1-2	TGTGCCAGCAGCCGCCGGACAGGGAACTATGGCTACACCTTC	CASSRRTGNYGYTF
.	TRBV29-1	TRBD1	TRBJ1-1	TGCAGAGCGGGACAGGGGAACACTGAAGCTTTCTTT	CRAGQGNTEAFF
once	TRBV19	.	TRBJ2-3	TGTGCCAGTACCAAAGAGGCGGGCTGGGGCACAGATACGCAGTATTTT	CASTKEAGWGTDTQYF